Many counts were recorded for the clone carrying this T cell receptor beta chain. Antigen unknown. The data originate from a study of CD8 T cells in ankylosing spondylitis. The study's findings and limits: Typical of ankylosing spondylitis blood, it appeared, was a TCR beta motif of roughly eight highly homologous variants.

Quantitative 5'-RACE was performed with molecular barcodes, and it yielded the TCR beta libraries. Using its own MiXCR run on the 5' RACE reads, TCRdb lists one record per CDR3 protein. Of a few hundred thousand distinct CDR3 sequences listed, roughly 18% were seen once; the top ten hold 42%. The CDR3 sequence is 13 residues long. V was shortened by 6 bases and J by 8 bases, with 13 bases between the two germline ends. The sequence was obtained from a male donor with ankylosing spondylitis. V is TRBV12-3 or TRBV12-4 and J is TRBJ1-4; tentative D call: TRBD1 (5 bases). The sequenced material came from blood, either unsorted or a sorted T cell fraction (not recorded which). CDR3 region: CASSPGGVEKLFF. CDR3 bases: TGTGCCAGCAGCCCCGGGGGGGTGGAAAAACTGTTTTTT.